Described below is a single T cell receptor beta chain sequence and its context. The antigen remains undetermined. The entry originates in a study of T cell responses to AZD1222 COVID-19 vaccine. Libraries were prepared by immunoSEQ multiplex PCR; TCRdb keeps only in-frame clonotypes and omits some of them. Of about 120,000 clones detected, about 88% appear once; the ten largest clones hold 3%. General study results and limits: Among vaccine-associated CD4 TCRs, coverage spanned spike, with dominance at 160-218 and 743-854. Baseline seropositivity occurred in only a handful of AZD1222 recipients. All repertoire sampling was performed exclusively after the peak T cell response. White British donors predominated, females outnumbered males, and clonal diversity was possibly underestimated.

V lost 1 base and J lost 5, with 8 bases in between. This CDR3 spans 13 amino acids. The germline CDR1 and CDR2 sequences are LNHNV and YYDKDF (reference sequence). This sequence originates from an adult who received the AZD1222 COVID-19 vaccine. The chain joins TRBV15 to TRBJ2-5; no clear D. This material consisted of peripheral blood, taken 28 days after the second AZD1222 dose. The CDR3 loop is CATSRGVEETQYF. The CDR3 DNA follows: TGTGCCACCAGCAGAGGTGTAGAGGAGACCCAGTACTTC.